The 15 T cell receptor beta chains below were found in one sample sequenced in a study of cytomegalovirus exposure and HLA in healthy donors. Primers included in the PCR were 60 Vbeta and 13 Jbeta primers. This table comes from immunoSEQ multiplex PCR, and its TCRdb copy is limited to in-frame clones, with some not included. The data show about 150,000 clones, approximately 87% seen once. The sequenced sample consisted of PBMCs. The receptors here all came from a man aged 35 to 55 in good health and CMV-seronegative.

The chain carries TRBV4-1 and TRBJ1-1, with 11 positions matching TRBD1. With V trimmed by 6 bases and J by 6 bases, 9 bases remained unmatched. Germline lookup yields CDR1 MGHRA and CDR2 YSYEKL. There are 15 residues in the CDR3. CDR3 region: CASSLQGQGVSEAFF. The CDR3 DNA sequence: TGCGCCAGCAGTCTTCAGGGACAGGGGGTATCTGAAGCTTTCTTT.

This clone was observed a single time. V is TRBV7-6 and J is TRBJ2-1; 9 bases map to TRBD2. In germline, CDR1 is SGHVS, CDR2 FNYEAQ. The CDR3 runs to 17 residues. The V and J ends lost 0 bases and 9 bases, in that order; junction bases with no gene match: 12. CDR3 in DNA: TGTGCCAGCAGCTTAGCGGCTAGCGGGGAGGTGTTTAGTGAGCAGTTCTTC. It codes for CASSLAASGEVFSEQFF.

The chain employs TRBV7-9 and TRBJ1-1, with D possibly matching TRBD1 (6 bases). The V and J ends lost 4 bases and 1 base respectively, with 10 bases between them. CDR3 length: 14 residues. Looked up from germline, CDR1 is SEHNR and CDR2 is FQNEAQ (reference sequence). DNA for the CDR3: TGTGCCAGCAGCTCAGGACAGCCGAACACTGAAGCTTTCTTT. Its protein product is CASSSGQPNTEAFF.

The chain employs TRBV2 and TRBJ1-3; D uncertain. Trimming left V 2 bases short and J 2 bases short, with 7 bases between. The V gene's germline CDR1 is SNHLY and CDR2 FYNNEI. The CDR3 runs 14 residues. The CDR3 protein is CASSEFDTGNTIYF. CDR3 in DNA: TGTGCCAGCAGTGAATTTGACACTGGAAACACCATATATTTT.

The chain uses TRBV7-2 and TRBJ1-4; a weak D match, TRBD1 (5 bases). Trimming took off 1 base at V and 10 bases at J, with 13 bases between the two ends. The CDR3 covers 14 residues. Germline loops: CDR1 SGHTA, CDR2 FQGNSA. Written as DNA, the CDR3 is TGTGCCAGCAGCTTAGGGCAGGGAGGGGCAAAACTGTTTTTT. Its protein product is CASSLGQGGAKLFF.

This chain joins TRBV4-1 and TRBJ1-2, with D unclear. CDR1 and CDR2 from the germline V gene are MGHRA and YSYEKL. Trimming cost V 0 bases and J 5 bases, with 13 bases left between them. This CDR3 is 15 amino acids long. CDR3: CASSQDMGWAYGYTF. DNA for the CDR3: TGCGCCAGCAGCCAAGATATGGGCTGGGCTTATGGCTACACCTTC.

Concerning this clone: This sample includes further DNA sequences coding for the same CDR3. This chain joins TRBV5-6 and TRBJ2-7; a weak D match, TRBD1 (5 bases). Looked up from germline, CDR1 is SGHDT and CDR2 is YYEEEE. Trimming cost V 1 base and J 6 bases, with 8 bases left between them. The CDR3 has 12 amino acids. The CDR3 sequence: CASSLTGREQYF. CDR3 DNA: TGTGCCAGCAGCTTGACAGGTCGCGAGCAGTACTTC.

This chain uses TRBV27 with TRBJ2-7, with 11 nucleotides matching TRBD1. Germline V gene lookup returns CDR1 MNHEY and CDR2 SMNVEV (reference sequence). V shed 3 bases, J shed 7 bases, and the junction held 8 bases outside the gene matches. The CDR3 has 15 amino acids. The CDR3: CASSFGTGGIGEQYF. CDR3 bases: TGTGCCAGCAGTTTTGGGACAGGGGGGATAGGGGAGCAGTACTTC.

This chain joins TRBV6-1 and TRBJ1-5; D not certain. Looked up from germline, CDR1 is MNHNS and CDR2 is SASEGT. V was pared by 2 bases and J by 4 bases, with 9 bases between. This CDR3 region has 14 residues. The CDR3 bases are TGTGCCAGCAGTGAAATTTTCTCGAATCAGCCCCAGCATTTT. Its translation: CASSEIFSNQPQHF.

This sequence joins TRBV27 and TRBJ2-1; 15 bases are shared with TRBD2. Trimming at V came to 5 bases and at J to 8 bases, leaving 4 bases not matched to a gene. Germline V gives CDR1 MNHEY, CDR2 SMNVEV (reference sequence). The length of the CDR3 is 15 residues. CDR3 DNA: TGTGCCAGCAGTCCCCGGACTAGCGGGAGGGATGAGCAGTTCTTC. It yields the protein CASSPRTSGRDEQFF.

The chain uses TRBV7-9 and TRBJ2-1, with 10 bases identical to TRBD2. The CDR3 runs to 14 residues. Germline CDR1 SEHNR, CDR2 FQNEAQ (reference sequence). J was trimmed by 6 bases and V by 10 bases; bases with no gene match: 9. The CDR3 reads CATKGAGGPNEQFF. CDR3 coding DNA: TGTGCCACTAAGGGAGCGGGAGGGCCCAATGAGCAGTTCTTC. The variable domain in full, completed from reference TRBV7-9 and TRBJ2-1, reads DTGVSQNPRHKITKRGQNVTFRCDPISEHNRLYWYRQTLGQGPEFLTYFQNEAQLEKSRLLSDRFSAERPKGSFSTLEIQRTEQGDSAMYLCATKGAGGPNEQFFGPGTRLTVL.

The CDR3 region is CASSQIAGGRADTQYF. In DNA form, the CDR3 reads TGTGCCAGCAGCCAAATAGCGGGAGGGCGGGCAGATACGCAGTATTTT. The chain recombines TRBV28 with TRBJ2-3, with TRBD2 identical over 11 bases. The CDR3 length is 16 residues. The germline V gene has CDR1 MDHEN and CDR2 SYDVKM. The V segment lost 6 bases and the J segment 4 bases; nucleotides outside the gene matches: 9.

This clone was observed a handful of times. V gene TRBV6-4 combines with J gene TRBJ1-1, with TRBD1 matching 7 bases. The CDR3 extends over 14 amino acids. With 7 bases clipped from V and 6 bases from J, the junction kept 11 bases outside the gene matches. In germline, CDR1 is MRHNA, CDR2 SNTAGT. CDR3 in DNA: TGTGCCAGCAACCGTTTCCAGGGGGACGCTGAAGCTTTCTTT. It encodes CASNRFQGDAEAFF.

The rearrangement uses TRBV19 and TRBJ2-3, with 10 bases fitting TRBD2. The germline V gene has CDR1 LNHDA and CDR2 SQIVND (reference sequence). Unmatched junction bases numbered 8, after V lost 5 bases and J lost 6 bases. This CDR3 has 15 residues. The CDR3 bases are TGTGCCAGTAGTGATCGTAGCGGGGGGTTTGATACGCAGTATTTT. Translating gives CASSDRSGGFDTQYF.

This clone was recorded once. V and J are TRBV5-6 and TRBJ2-7, with 8 positions matching TRBD1. V dropped 2 bases and J dropped 5; count of bases not matched to a gene: 3. Germline-derived CDR1 and CDR2 are SGHDT and YYEEEE. The CDR3 spans 13 residues. This CDR3 is CASSFGQGDEQYF. Written as DNA, the CDR3 is TGTGCCAGCAGCTTCGGACAGGGAGACGAGCAGTACTTC.